What follows is one TCR beta chain and its context. The CDR3 covers 13 residues. Germline V gene data show CDR1 as MNHEY and CDR2 as SVGAGI. Trimming took 0 bases from V and 5 from J, leaving 8 bases between them. This specimen comes from a study of T cell responses to AZD1222 COVID-19 vaccine. TCRdb's copy holds only in-frame clones and misses some; the assay was immunoSEQ multiplex PCR. The table lists about 48,000 clones, around 86% of them singletons. The chain uses TRBV6-5 and TRBJ2-7; no firm D call. Sequenced material: peripheral blood, taken 28 days after the second AZD1222 dose. The sequence came from an adult who received the AZD1222 COVID-19 vaccine. The CDR3 loop reads CASSYSSLDEQYF. The DNA for the CDR3 is TGTGCCAGCAGTTACTCTAGCTTAGACGAGCAGTACTTC.